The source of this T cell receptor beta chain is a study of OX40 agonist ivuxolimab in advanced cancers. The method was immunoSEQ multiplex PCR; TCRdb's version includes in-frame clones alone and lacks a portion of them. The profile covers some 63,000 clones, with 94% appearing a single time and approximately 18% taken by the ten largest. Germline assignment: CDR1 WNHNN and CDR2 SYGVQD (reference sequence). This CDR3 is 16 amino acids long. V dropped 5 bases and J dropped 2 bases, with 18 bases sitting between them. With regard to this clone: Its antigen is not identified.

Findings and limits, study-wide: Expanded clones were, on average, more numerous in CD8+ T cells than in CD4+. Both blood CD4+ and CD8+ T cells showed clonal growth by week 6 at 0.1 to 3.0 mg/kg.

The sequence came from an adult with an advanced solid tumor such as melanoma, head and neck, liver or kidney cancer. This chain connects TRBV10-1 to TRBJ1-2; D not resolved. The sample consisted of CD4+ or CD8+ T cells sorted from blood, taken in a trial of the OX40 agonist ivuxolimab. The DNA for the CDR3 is TGCGCCAGCAGTAAAGTGATTGGACTGACGAACTATGGCTACACCTTC. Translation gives CASSKVIGLTNYGYTF.